This T cell receptor beta chain stems from a study of blood T cell repertoires in COVID-19 (dated by TCRdb to about 2020). Concerning the study at large: Samples covering the acute and convalescent phases of COVID-19 were provided by collaborators in the United States, Italy and Spain. The material from the prospective study consisted of cDNA or gDNA derived from T cells, B-cell-depleted T cells, or PBMCs. Deeply sampled blood TCRbeta repertoires from subjects exposed to, actively infected with, or recovered from COVID-19 were included in the dataset. The repertoires were made available in a free public database intended to serve as a resource for research on the immune response to SARS-CoV-2. The samples were drawn from the first 160 participants of the ongoing ImmuneRACE study and from 1,254 subjects provided by 6 global collaborators. Sample metadata almost always included a de-identified subject ID, COVID-19 status, age in years and sex. HLA class I and class II types, where available, came from metadata supplied by the sample provider rather than from assay-based typing.

Here V drops 1 base and J drops 5 bases, and the junction holds 6 bases not matched to any gene. CDR1 and CDR2, per the germline V gene, are SGHRS and YFSETQ. The CDR3 runs 15 residues from the cysteine to the phenylalanine. The retained sequence is limited to the CDR3, 45 bases, with the frame set at the first base. TCRbeta CDR3 regions were amplified from genomic DNA by means of the immunoSEQ Assay, a bias-controlled multiplex PCR. The paper's processing steps were these. The number of nucleated cells in each sample was estimated from the amplification of reference gene primers within the assay. To quantify the absolute abundance of each unique TCRbeta CDR3 rearrangement, sequence reads were collapsed and filtered. For each sample, productive Simpson clonality was calculated as the square root of Simpson's diversity index over productive rearrangements. In TCRdb, the immuneACCESS table is reduced to in-frame sequences with V and J assigned. These tables do not hold every clone; where another copy was compared, an unresolved V gene accounts for under half, and the others remain unexplained. D and trimming come from the DNA, and the V and J calls and clone size come from that table. Within this sample are 350,000 to 450,000 clones, with around 83% of them counted one time only. Jointly, the top ten make up approximately 4.7% of the sample.

Enrolling through a virtual design, the prospective study's participants ranged in age from roughly 18 to 95 years and lived across roughly 24 United States geographic areas. To assign participants to cohorts, the prospective study relied on clinical history that participants themselves reported in a screening survey and a study questionnaire. Recovered participants in ImmuneRACE Cohort 3 were defined as having two consecutive negative NP/OP PCR tests, clearance from a healthcare professional, or resolution of symptoms. In the prospective study, whole blood, serum and a nasopharyngeal or oropharyngeal swab were collected from each participant by mobile phlebotomists. Additional blood draws and questionnaires over an approximately two-month period could optionally be provided by prospective study participants. Prospective study blood samples were shipped either frozen or at room temperature before DNA extraction.

General findings and caveats noted by the study authors: The quantity of clinical and demographic metadata differed by source and by participant and was supplied without curation.

On this clone itself: Its target antigen remains unknown. Within one base of it there is no much larger clone, and no base qualities were kept.

The origin of this receptor is a woman between 50 and 59 years old who had recovered from COVID-19. Sequencing was performed on PBMCs or T cells enriched from blood (not recorded which). The rearrangement joined TRBV5-1 to TRBJ2-7, and 10 junctional nucleotides match TRBD1. The CDR3 protein is CASSLTTGGYDEQYF. The DNA sequence is as follows: TGCGCCAGCAGCTTGACGACAGGGGGCTATGACGAGCAGTACTTC.